The T cell receptor beta chain under discussion was sequenced for a study of CD8+CD57+ T cells in acquired aplastic anemia. The overall study: CD4+ and CD8+ cells, once sorted, gave DNA averaging about 3 ug.

CDR3 and TCR beta VDJ profiling relied on genomic DNA as the template. TCRdb re-analysed the reads in MiXCR, keeping a single row per CDR3 protein. Of 250,000 or so distinct CDR3 sequences detected, about 44% appear once; the ten largest clones hold 6.5% to 8%. CDR1 is SEHNR and CDR2 is FQNEAQ in the germline V gene (reference sequence). The CDR3 totals 15 residues. V was pared by 5 bases and J by 4 bases, with 18 bases between. Of note for this clonotype: Its antigen is unidentified.

Study conclusions and caveats: Around 30 was the count of CD8+ CDR3 sequences that patients shared with controls. Patients versus controls showed no significant CD8+ Simpson's diversity difference.

Patients chosen for sequencing had CD8+CD57+ cells that had expanded, as shown by flow cytometry. When blood sampling took place, the patients had received no therapy. The V and J genes are TRBV7-9 and TRBJ2-7, with a tentative D call TRBD1 (6 bases). The receptor comes from a human donor with aplastic anemia. Material: sorted CD4+, CD8+, or CD8+CD57+ T cells (not recorded which) from PBMCs. For the CDR3, the DNA is TGTGCCAGCAGCCCCCATCGGGACAAGCGATACGAGCAGTACTTC. Protein sequence: CASSPHRDKRYEQYF.